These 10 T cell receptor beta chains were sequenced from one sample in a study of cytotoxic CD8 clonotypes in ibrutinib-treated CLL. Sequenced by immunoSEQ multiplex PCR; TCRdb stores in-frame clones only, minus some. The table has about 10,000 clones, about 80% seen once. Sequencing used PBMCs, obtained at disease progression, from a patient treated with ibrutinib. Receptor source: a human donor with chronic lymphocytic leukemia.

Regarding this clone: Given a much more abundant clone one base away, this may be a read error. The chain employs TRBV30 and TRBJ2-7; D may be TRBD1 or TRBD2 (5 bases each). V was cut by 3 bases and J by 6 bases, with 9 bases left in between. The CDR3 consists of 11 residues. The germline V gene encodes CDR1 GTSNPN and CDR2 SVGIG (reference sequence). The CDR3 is CAWRGTCEQYF. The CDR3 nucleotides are TGTGCCTGGAGGGGGACCTGCGAGCAGTACTTC.

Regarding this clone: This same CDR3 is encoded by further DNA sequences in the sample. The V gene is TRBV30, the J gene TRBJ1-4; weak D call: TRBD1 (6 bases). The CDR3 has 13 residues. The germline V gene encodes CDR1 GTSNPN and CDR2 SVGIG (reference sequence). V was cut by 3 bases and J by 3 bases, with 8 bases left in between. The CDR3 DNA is TGTGCCTGGAGAGGGGGATCTAATGAAAAACTGTTTTTT. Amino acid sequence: CAWRGGSNEKLFF.

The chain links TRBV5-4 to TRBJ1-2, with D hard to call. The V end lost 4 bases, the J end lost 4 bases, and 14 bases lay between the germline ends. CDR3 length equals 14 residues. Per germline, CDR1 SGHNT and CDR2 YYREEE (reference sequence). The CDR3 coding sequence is TGTGCCAGCAGCCCCCGCGGAGCGTTCTATGGCTACACCTTC. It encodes CASSPRGAFYGYTF.

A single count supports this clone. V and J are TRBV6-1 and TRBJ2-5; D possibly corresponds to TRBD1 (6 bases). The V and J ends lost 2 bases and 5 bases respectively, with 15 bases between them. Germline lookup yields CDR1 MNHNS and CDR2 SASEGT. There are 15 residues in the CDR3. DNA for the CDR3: TGTGCCAGCAGTGAATTGGGGCAGGGGTACGAGACCCAGTACTTC. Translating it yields CASSELGQGYETQYF.

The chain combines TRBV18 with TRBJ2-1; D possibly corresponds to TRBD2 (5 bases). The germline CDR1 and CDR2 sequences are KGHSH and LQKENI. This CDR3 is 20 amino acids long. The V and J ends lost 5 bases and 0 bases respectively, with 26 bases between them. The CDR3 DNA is TGTGCCAGCTCAGAGCCGGGTCTTGGTAGCCAGCGGTTCTCCTACAATGAGCAGTTCTTC. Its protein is CASSEPGLGSQRFSYNEQFF.

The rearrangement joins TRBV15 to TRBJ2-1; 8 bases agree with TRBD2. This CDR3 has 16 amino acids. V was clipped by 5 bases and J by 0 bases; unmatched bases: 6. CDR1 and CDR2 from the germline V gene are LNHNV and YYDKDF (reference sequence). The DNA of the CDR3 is TGTGCCACCAGCTTAGCGGGAACTGTCTCCTACAATGAGCAGTTCTTC. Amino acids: CATSLAGTVSYNEQFF. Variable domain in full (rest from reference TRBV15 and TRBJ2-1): DAMVIQNPRYQVTQFGKPVTLSCSQTLNHNVMYWYQQKSSQAPKLLFHYYDKDFNNEADTPDNFQSRRPNTSFCFLDIRSPGLGDTAMYLCATSLAGTVSYNEQFFGPGTRLTVL.

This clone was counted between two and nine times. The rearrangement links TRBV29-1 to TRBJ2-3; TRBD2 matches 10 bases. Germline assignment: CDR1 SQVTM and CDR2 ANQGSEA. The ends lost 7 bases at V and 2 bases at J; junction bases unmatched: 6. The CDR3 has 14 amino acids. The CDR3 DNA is TGCAGCGCAACCGGACTAGCGGTCACAGATACGCAGTATTTT. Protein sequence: CSATGLAVTDTQYF.

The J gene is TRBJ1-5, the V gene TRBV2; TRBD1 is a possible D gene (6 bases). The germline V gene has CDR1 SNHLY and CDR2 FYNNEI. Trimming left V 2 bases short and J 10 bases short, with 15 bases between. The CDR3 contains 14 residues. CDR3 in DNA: TGTGCCAGCAGTGAATCCAGGGGACATGAACCCCAGCATTTT. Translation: CASSESRGHEPQHF.

CDR3 sequence (DNA): TGTGCCAGCAGCCGGGGGAGCTACGAGCAGTACTTC. Its protein is CASSRGSYEQYF. V is TRBV2 and J is TRBJ2-7, with a tentative D call TRBD2 (6 bases). The CDR3 runs to 12 residues. Germline V gene lookup returns CDR1 SNHLY and CDR2 FYNNEI. V was clipped by 6 bases and J by 3 bases, with 9 bases between them. Filled out from reference TRBV2 and TRBJ2-7, the complete variable domain reads EPEVTQTPSHQVTQMGQEVILRCVPISNHLYFYWYRQILGQKVEFLVSFYNNEISEKSEIFDDQFSVERPDGSNFTLKIRSTKLEDSAMYFCASSRGSYEQYFGPGTRLTVT.

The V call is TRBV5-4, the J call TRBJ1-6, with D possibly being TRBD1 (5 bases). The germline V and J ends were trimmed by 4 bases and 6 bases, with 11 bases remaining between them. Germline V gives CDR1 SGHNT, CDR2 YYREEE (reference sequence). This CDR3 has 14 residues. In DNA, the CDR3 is TGTGCCAGCAGCCAGGGTGGACTTAATTCACCCCTCCACTTT. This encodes CASSQGGLNSPLHF.